The sample holds a few counts of the clone carrying this TCR beta chain. This entry belongs to a study of beta chain features in type 1 diabetes. What was sequenced were expressed TCRB transcripts, since all of the isolated RNA had been reverse transcribed. For naive, central memory and regulatory T cell samples, reads averaged roughly 3.7 million. Method: immunoSEQ multiplex PCR; TCRdb's copy keeps in-frame clones and lacks some. Among 450,000 or so clones listed, over 9.5% were seen once. The CDR3 runs 16 residues. V dropped 2 bases and J dropped 5 bases, with 15 bases sitting between them. Looked up from germline, CDR1 is SGHTA and CDR2 is FQGNSA.

This receptor was identified in a woman aged 18-35 years in good health. The chain links TRBV7-2 to TRBJ2-2, with unresolved D. The sample taken for sequencing was naive CD4+ T cells from blood. The CDR3 DNA sequence: TGTGCCAGCAGCTTACAGCCCACCACGTGGACCGGGGAGCTGTTTTTT. Amino acid sequence: CASSLQPTTWTGELFF.